Detailed here is one TCR beta chain. As yet, its antigen is unknown. These data originate in a study of early T cells in non-severe SARS-CoV-2 infection. Overall study: The input, bulk RNA from unsorted whole blood, was sequenced, and chains were unpaired. Whole-study findings and limits: Private and CD4 specificities were missed by VDJdb matching, which favored anti-spike CD8 responses.

Unique molecular identifiers (one per individual cDNA molecule) were attached. TCRdb reprocessed the 5' RACE reads with MiXCR, giving one entry per CDR3 protein. The sample has roughly 61,000 distinct CDR3 sequences; approximately 13% are singletons. V lost 4 bases, J lost 2 bases, and 12 bases lay in between. CDR1 and CDR2 (germline): PRHDT, FYEKMQ (reference sequence). The CDR3 loop spans 15 amino acids. The sequenced sample was whole blood, obtained at baseline. The genes are TRBV13 and TRBJ2-1; D is possibly TRBD2 (6 bases). The clonotype was recovered from an adult who was a healthcare worker with PCR-confirmed SARS-CoV-2 infection or an uninfected control (not recorded which). The CDR3 nucleotides are TGTGCCAGCAGCTCCAGACTAGGACCCTACAATGAGCAGTTCTTC. This sequence encodes CASSSRLGPYNEQFF.